The 10 T cell receptor beta chains presented below share a single source sample, sequenced in a study of T cell changes during pregnancy in multiple sclerosis. Repertoires were generated with immunoSEQ multiplex PCR, while TCRdb's copy carries only in-frame clones and drops some. The table has approximately 100,000 clones, 90% to 95% seen once. The sample here was peripheral blood, taken before pregnancy. These receptors all come from a female donor with multiple sclerosis, enrolled in a pregnancy study.

For the CDR3, the DNA is TGTGCCAGCAGCGTAGGATGGGGAGACATTCAGTACTTC. Amino acid sequence: CASSVGWGDIQYF. This chain joins TRBV7-9 and TRBJ2-4; D perhaps matches TRBD2 (5 bases). The V gene lost 5 bases and the J gene lost 8 bases, with 13 bases spanning the gap. The length of the CDR3 is 13 residues. Germline V CDR1 and CDR2: SEHNR, FQNEAQ (reference sequence). The whole variable domain, filled in from reference TRBV7-9 and TRBJ2-4, reads DTGVSQNPRHKITKRGQNVTFRCDPISEHNRLYWYRQTLGQGPEFLTYFQNEAQLEKSRLLSDRFSAERPKGSFSTLEIQRTEQGDSAMYLCASSVGWGDIQYFGAGTRLSVL.

The chain links TRBV5-4 to TRBJ1-5, with 11 bases aligning to TRBD1. The length of the CDR3 is 14 residues. V lost 4 bases and J lost 8; bases outside the gene matches: 5. The germline V gene encodes CDR1 SGHNT and CDR2 YYREEE (reference sequence). This chain's CDR3 is CASSDRDRGEPQHF. CDR3 bases: TGTGCCAGCAGCGACCGGGACAGGGGGGAGCCCCAGCATTTT. The full variable domain, its missing parts supplied by reference TRBV5-4 and TRBJ1-5, is ETGVTQSPTHLIKTRGQQVTLRCSSQSGHNTVSWYQQALGQGPQFIFQYYREEENGRGNFPPRFSGLQFPNYSSELNVNALELDDSALYLCASSDRDRGEPQHFGDGTRLSIL.

This chain links TRBV14 with TRBJ2-7, with TRBD2 matching over 8 bases. V gave up 5 bases and J gave up 1 base; unmatched junction bases: 7. Germline CDR1 and CDR2: SGHDN and FVKESK. This CDR3 has 15 amino acids. In nucleotides, the CDR3 is TGTGCCAGCAGCTCAGTAGCGGGAACATCCTACGAGCAGTACTTC. This sequence encodes CASSSVAGTSYEQYF.

The V call is TRBV14, the J call TRBJ2-3; TRBD2 might be the D (6 bases). Trimming stripped 1 base from V and 6 bases from J, with 17 bases between. Germline CDR1 is SGHDN and CDR2 is FVKESK. The CDR3 has 16 amino acids. The CDR3 is CASSQGERVTRDTQYF. CDR3 nucleotide sequence: TGTGCCAGCAGCCAAGGGGAGCGGGTCACCCGGGATACGCAGTATTTT.

The CDR3 protein is CASSLSRGTEAFF. Written as DNA, the CDR3 is TGTGCCAGCAGTTTATCCCGAGGAACTGAAGCTTTCTTT. The rearrangement links TRBV27 to TRBJ1-1; no reliable D call. The CDR3 extends over 13 amino acids. Germline values: CDR1 MNHEY, CDR2 SMNVEV (reference sequence). Between the trimmed V and J ends, which lost 0 bases and 5 bases, there was a span of 7 bases.

The sample holds one count of this clone. The chain carries TRBV2 and TRBJ1-5, with a tentative D call TRBD1 (5 bases). The ends were cut back, 3 bases at V and 5 bases at J, with 14 bases in the middle. The CDR3 is 15 residues long. Germline-derived CDR1 and CDR2 are SNHLY and FYNNEI. The CDR3 loop reads CASSDFGAMDQPQHF. The CDR3 nucleotides are TGTGCCAGCAGTGATTTTGGGGCGATGGATCAGCCCCAGCATTTT.

CDR3 sequence reads: CASSLAGGAQETQYF. The CDR3 nucleotides are TGCGCCAGCAGCTTGGCCGGAGGGGCCCAAGAGACCCAGTACTTC. The V call is TRBV5-1, the J call TRBJ2-5, with D possibly being TRBD2 (6 bases). Trimming left V 0 bases short and J 1 base short, with 10 bases between. Germline V gene sequence: CDR1 SGHRS, CDR2 YFSETQ. The CDR3 length is 15 residues.

The V and J genes are TRBV7-2 and TRBJ1-1; D gene ambiguous. Germline V gives CDR1 SGHTA, CDR2 FQGNSA. V lost 1 base to trimming and J lost 0 bases, with 6 bases between them. The CDR3 extends over 14 amino acids. The CDR3 sequence: CASSLGAVNTEAFF. In nucleotides, the CDR3 is TGTGCCAGCAGCTTAGGGGCAGTGAACACTGAAGCTTTCTTT.

Only one count was recorded for this clone. This sequence joins TRBV9 and TRBJ1-1; D is ambiguous. The CDR3 loop spans 13 amino acids. CDR1 is SGDLS, CDR2 YYNGEE, per germline. V lost 5 bases to trimming and J lost 0 bases, with 8 bases between them. The chain's CDR3 is CASRPGVNTEAFF. The CDR3 nucleotides are TGTGCCAGCAGGCCCGGGGTGAACACTGAAGCTTTCTTT.

The chain employs TRBV6-4 and TRBJ1-2, with D tentatively TRBD1 (5 bases). The CDR3 totals 13 residues. Per germline, CDR1 MRHNA and CDR2 SNTAGT. With 3 bases removed from V and 4 bases from J, the gap between germline ends came to 9 bases. CDR3 loop: CASSDSGLYGYTF. In DNA, the CDR3 is TGTGCCAGCAGTGATTCAGGGCTCTATGGCTACACCTTC.